This T cell receptor (beta chain) comes out of a study of breast tumors, draining lymph nodes, adjacent tissues. Study-level points and caveats: Tumors had less TCR diversity than lymph nodes, more than nontumor tissue. Data fit most tumor T cells coming from lymph node, expanding in tumor. The lymph node origin of tumor T cells was framed as consistent with a hypothesis, not demonstrated. Luminal-like breast cancer showed significantly greater tumor-nontumor repertoire similarity than basal-like breast cancer did.

TCRdb reprocessed the multiplex PCR reads with MiXCR, giving one entry per CDR3 protein. The sample consists of about 200,000 distinct CDR3 sequences, around a third of them appearing once. Many counts were recorded for this clonotype. Its specificity is unknown. Axillary draining lymph nodes of breast cancer patients supplied the node samples. There are 13 residues in the CDR3. The V gene lost 5 bases and the J gene lost 7 bases, with 15 bases spanning the gap. In germline, CDR1 is SQVTM, CDR2 ANQGSEA. This TCR was recovered from a female donor with breast cancer. Some clones in this sample may be carry-over from other donors' samples. Source material: axillary lymph node tissue. The rearrangement uses TRBV29-1 and TRBJ2-1; TRBD2 is a possible D gene (6 bases). CDR3 coding DNA: TGCAGCGTTCGGGAGTTCTCGACGAATGAGCAGTTCTTC. Its translation: CSVREFSTNEQFF.